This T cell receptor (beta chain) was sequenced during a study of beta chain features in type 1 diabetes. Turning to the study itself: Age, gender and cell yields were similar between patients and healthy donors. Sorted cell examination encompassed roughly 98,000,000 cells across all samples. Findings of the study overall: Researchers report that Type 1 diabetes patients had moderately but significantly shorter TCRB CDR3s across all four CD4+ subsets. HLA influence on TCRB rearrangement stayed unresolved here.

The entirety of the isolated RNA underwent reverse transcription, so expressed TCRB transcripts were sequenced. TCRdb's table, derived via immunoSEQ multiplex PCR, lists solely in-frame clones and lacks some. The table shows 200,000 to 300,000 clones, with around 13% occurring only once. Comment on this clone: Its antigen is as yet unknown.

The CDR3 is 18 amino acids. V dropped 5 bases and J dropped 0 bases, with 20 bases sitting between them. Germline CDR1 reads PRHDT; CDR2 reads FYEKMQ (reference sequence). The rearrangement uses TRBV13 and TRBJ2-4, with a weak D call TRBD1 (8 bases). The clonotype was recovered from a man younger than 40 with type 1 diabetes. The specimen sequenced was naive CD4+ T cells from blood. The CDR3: CASSAGQGGSLAKNIQYF. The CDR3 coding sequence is TGTGCCAGCAGCGCAGGACAGGGAGGGTCCCTAGCCAAAAACATTCAGTACTTC.